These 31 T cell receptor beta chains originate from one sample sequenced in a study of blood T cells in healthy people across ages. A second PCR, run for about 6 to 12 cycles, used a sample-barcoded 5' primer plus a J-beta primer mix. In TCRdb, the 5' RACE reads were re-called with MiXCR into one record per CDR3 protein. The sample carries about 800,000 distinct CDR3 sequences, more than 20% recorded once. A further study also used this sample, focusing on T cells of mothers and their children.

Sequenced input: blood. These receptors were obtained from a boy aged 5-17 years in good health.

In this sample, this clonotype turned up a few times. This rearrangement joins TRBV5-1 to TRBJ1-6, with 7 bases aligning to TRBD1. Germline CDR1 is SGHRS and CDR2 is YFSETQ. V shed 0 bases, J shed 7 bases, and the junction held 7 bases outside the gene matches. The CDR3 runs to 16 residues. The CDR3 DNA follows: TGCGCCAGCAGCTTGGCCACAGGGGTTAGGAATTCACCCCTCCACTTT. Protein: CASSLATGVRNSPLHF.

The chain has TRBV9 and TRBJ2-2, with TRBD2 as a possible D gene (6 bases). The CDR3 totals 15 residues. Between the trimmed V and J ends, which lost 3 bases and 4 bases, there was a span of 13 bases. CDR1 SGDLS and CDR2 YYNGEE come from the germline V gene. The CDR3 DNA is TGTGCCAGCAGCGCTGCGGGGAGCGGCACCGGGGAGCTGTTTTTT. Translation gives CASSAAGSGTGELFF.

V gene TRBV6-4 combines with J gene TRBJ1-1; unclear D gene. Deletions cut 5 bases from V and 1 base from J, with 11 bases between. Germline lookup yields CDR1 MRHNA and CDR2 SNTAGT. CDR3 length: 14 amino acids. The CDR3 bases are TGTGCCAGCAGTCCTGACATCAGGAACACTGAAGCTTTCTTT. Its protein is CASSPDIRNTEAFF.

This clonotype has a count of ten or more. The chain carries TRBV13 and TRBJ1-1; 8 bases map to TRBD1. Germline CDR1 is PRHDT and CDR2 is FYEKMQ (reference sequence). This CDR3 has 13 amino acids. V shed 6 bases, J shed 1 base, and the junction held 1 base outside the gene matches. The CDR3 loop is CASSGQGNTEAFF. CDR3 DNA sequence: TGTGCCAGCAGTGGACAGGGGAACACTGAAGCTTTCTTT.

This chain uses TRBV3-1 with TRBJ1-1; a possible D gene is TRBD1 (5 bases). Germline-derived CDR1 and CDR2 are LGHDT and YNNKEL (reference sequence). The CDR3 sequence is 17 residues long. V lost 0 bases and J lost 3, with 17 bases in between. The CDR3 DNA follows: TGTGCCAGCAGCCAAGATCTGGGGCTCCGATCGGACACTGAAGCTTTCTTT. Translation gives CASSQDLGLRSDTEAFF.

CDR3 sequence (DNA): TGCGCCAGCAGCCAAGGCATTCTAGCGGCAATTCGGACCGGGGAGCTGTTTTTT. Translated, it gives CASSQGILAAIRTGELFF. This chain uses TRBV4-3 with TRBJ2-2, with TRBD2 matching 7 bases. CDR1 is LGHNA, CDR2 YSLEER, per germline. V was pared by 1 base and J by 5 bases, with 13 bases of the junction left unmatched. The CDR3 spans 18 residues.

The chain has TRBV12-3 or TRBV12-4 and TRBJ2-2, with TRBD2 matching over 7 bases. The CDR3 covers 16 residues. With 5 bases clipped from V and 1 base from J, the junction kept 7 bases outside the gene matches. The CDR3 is CASSRRGLQNTGELFF. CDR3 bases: TGTGCCAGCAGTCGCCGGGGACTACAGAACACCGGGGAGCTGTTTTTT.

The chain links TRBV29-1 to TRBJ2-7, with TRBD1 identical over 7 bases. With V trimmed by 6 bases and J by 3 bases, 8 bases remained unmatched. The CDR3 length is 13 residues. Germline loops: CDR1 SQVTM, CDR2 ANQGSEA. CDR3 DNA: TGCAGCGTCCTTCCCCGGGACAGCTACGAGCAGTACTTC. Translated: CSVLPRDSYEQYF.

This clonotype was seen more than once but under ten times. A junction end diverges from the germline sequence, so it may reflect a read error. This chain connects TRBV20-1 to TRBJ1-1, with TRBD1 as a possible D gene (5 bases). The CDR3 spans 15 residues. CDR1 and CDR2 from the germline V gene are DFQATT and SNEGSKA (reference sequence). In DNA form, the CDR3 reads TGCAGTGCTACCCCGGGGCTGGGGATGAACACTGAAGCCTTCTTT. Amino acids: CSATPGLGMNTEAFF.

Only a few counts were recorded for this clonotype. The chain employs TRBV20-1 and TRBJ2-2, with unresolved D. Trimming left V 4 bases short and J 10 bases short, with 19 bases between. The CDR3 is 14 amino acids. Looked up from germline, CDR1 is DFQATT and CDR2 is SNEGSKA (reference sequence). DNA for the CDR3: TGCAGTGCTACAAAACAAACCAACACCATGGAGCTGTTTTTT. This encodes CSATKQTNTMELFF.

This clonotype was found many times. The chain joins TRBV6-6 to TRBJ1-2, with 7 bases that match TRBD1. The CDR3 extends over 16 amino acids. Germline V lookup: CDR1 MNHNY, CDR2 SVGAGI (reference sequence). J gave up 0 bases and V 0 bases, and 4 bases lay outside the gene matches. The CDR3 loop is CASSYSSQGANYGYTF. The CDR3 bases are TGTGCCAGCAGTTACTCGAGCCAGGGGGCTAACTATGGCTACACCTTC.

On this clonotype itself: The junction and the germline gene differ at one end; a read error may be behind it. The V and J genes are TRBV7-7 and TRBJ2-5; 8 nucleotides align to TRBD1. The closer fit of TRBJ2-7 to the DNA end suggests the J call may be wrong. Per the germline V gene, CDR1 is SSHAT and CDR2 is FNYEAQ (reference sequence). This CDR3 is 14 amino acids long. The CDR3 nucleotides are TGTGCTAGCAGCTTAGGGGACAGGAACTACGAGCAGTACTTC. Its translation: CASSLGDRNYEQYF.

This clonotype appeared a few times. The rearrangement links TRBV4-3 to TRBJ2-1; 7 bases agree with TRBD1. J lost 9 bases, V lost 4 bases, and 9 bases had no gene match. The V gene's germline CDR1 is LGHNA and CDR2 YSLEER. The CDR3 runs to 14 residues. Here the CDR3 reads CASSPRQGRSEQFF. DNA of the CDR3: TGCGCCAGCAGCCCAAGACAGGGAAGGAGTGAGCAGTTCTTC.

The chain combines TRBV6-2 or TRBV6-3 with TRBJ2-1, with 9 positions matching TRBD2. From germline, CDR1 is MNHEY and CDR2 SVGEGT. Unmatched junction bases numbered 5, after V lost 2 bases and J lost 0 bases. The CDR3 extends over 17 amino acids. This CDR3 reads CASSYLETSGSYNEQFF. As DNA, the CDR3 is TGTGCCAGCAGTTACCTTGAGACTAGCGGCTCCTACAATGAGCAGTTCTTC.

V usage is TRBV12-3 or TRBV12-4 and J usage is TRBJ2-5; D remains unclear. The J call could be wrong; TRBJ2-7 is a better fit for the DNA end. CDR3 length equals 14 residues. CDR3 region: CASSLYGIGYEQYF. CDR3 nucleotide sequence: TGTGCCAGCAGTTTATATGGGATAGGATACGAGCAGTACTTC.

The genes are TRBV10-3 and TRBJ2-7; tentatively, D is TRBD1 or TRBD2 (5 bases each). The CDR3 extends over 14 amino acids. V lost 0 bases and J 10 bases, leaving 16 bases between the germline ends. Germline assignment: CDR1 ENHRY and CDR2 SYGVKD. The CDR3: CAISESGPRQTQYF. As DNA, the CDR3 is TGTGCCATCAGTGAGTCGGGACCCAGGCAGACTCAGTACTTC.

The CDR3 here is CASSQAGTGGYYEQYF. The CDR3 nucleotides read TGCGCCAGCAGCCAAGCGGGCACAGGGGGCTACTACGAGCAGTACTTC. V is TRBV4-3 and J is TRBJ2-7; 9 bases fit TRBD1. J lost 3 bases, V lost 1 base, and 7 bases had no gene match. The CDR3 sequence is 16 residues long. CDR1 and CDR2 (germline): LGHNA, YSLEER.

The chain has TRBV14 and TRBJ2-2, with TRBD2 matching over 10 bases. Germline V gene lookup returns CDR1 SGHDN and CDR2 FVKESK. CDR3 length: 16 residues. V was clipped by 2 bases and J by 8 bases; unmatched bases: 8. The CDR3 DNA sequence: TGTGCCAGCAGCCAATCCCTAGCGGGAGATACAGGGGAGCTGTTTTTT. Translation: CASSQSLAGDTGELFF.

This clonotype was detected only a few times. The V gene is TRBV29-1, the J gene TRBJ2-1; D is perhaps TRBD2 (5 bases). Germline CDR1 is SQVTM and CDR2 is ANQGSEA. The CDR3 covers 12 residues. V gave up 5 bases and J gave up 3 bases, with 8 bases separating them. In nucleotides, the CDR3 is TGCAGCGTTATAGGGAGCTACAATGAGCAGTTCTTC. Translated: CSVIGSYNEQFF.

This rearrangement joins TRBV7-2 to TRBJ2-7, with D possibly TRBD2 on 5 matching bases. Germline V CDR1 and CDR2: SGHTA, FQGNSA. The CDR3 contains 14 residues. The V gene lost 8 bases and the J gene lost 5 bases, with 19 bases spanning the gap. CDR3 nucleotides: TGTGCCAGCTTAGATACCGGGAAGGGCGACGAGCAGTACTTC. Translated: CASLDTGKGDEQYF.

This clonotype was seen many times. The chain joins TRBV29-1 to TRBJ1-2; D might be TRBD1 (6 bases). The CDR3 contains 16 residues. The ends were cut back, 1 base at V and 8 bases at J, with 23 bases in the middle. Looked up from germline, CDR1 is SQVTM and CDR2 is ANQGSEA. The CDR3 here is CSVEGQQGRLTGGYTF. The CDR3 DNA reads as TGCAGCGTTGAAGGCCAACAGGGAAGGCTCACGGGCGGCTACACCTTC.

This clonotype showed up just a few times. Here the CDR3 DNA reads TGTGCCAGCAGCTTAGGGATAAAAAAACAGGGGCTAGGAAACATTCAGTACTTC. Protein: CASSLGIKKQGLGNIQYF. The rearrangement joins TRBV7-2 to TRBJ2-4; TRBD1 matches 7 bases. V was pared by 1 base and J by 6 bases, with 15 bases of the junction left unmatched. The CDR3 covers 18 residues. The germline gives CDR1 SGHTA, CDR2 FQGNSA.

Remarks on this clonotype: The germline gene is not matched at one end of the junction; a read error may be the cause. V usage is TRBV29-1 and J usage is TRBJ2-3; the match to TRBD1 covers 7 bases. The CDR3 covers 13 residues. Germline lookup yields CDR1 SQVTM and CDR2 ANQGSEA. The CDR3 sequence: CSVDRDSKDTQYF. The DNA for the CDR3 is TGCAGCGTTGATCGGGACAGCAAAGATACGCAGTATTTT.

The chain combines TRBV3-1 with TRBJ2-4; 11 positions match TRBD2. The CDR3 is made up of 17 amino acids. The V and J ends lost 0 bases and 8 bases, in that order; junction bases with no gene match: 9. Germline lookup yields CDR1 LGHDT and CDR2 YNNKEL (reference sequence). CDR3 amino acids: CASSQEALAGETDIQYF. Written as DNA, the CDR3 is TGTGCCAGCAGCCAAGAGGCACTAGCGGGAGAGACGGACATTCAGTACTTC.

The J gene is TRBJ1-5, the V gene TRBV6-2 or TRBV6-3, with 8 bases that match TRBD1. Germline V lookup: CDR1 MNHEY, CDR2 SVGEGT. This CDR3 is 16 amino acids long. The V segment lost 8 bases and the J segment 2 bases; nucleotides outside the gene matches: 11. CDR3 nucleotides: TGTGCCAGCCTGGCAGGGGGCCCGTCGGGCAATCAGCCCCAGCATTTT. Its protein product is CASLAGGPSGNQPQHF.

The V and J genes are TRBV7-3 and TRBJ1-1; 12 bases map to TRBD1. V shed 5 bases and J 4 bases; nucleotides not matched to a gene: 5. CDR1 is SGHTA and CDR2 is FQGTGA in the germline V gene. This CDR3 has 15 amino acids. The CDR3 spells CASSQGTGGSTEAFF. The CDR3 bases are TGTGCCAGCAGCCAGGGGACAGGGGGCTCCACTGAAGCTTTCTTT.

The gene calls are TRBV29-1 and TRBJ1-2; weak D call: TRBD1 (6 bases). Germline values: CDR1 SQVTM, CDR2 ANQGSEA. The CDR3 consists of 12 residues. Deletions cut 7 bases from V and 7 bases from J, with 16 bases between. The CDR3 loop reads CSAEWGGGGYTF. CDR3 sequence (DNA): TGCAGCGCCGAATGGGGGGGCGGTGGCTACACCTTC.

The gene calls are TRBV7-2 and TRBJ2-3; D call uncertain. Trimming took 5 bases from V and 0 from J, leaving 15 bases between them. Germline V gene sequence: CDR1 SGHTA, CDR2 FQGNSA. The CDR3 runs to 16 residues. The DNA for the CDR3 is TGTGCCAGCAGCCCGCGGACGTTTTCTAGCACAGATACGCAGTATTTT. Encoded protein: CASSPRTFSSTDTQYF.

In nucleotides, the CDR3 is TGCGCCAGCAGCCAAGATAGGGCAGGTTACTATGGCTACACCTTC. This encodes CASSQDRAGYYGYTF. The rearrangement links TRBV4-3 to TRBJ1-2; D remains ambiguous. V lost 0 bases and J 3 bases, leaving 11 bases between the germline ends. Germline V CDR1 and CDR2: LGHNA, YSLEER. This CDR3 spans 15 amino acids.

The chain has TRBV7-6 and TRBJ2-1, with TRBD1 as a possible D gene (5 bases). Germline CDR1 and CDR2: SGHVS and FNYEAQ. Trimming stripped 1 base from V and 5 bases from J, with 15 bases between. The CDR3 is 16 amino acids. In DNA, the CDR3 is TGTGCCAGCAGCTTAGGGGGCGACAGTGTAAACAATGAGCAGTTCTTC. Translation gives CASSLGGDSVNNEQFF.

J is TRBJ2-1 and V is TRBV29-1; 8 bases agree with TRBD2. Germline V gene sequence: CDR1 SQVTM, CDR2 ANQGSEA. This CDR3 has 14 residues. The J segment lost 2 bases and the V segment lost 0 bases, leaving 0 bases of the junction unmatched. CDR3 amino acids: CSVEEAGAYNEQFF. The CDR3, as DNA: TGCAGCGTTGAAGAAGCGGGGGCCTACAATGAGCAGTTCTTC.